A selection of T cell receptor beta chains follows, all from one sample in a study of T cell changes during pregnancy in multiple sclerosis. Assay used: immunoSEQ multiplex PCR; TCRdb lists only in-frame clones, some missing. The data contain some 77,000 clones, approximately 90% of them seen just once; the ten biggest clones take up around 1.8%. The material sequenced was peripheral blood, taken before pregnancy. The source is a female donor with multiple sclerosis, enrolled in a pregnancy study. The conserved cysteine and the conserved F or W are not part of the CDR3 here. A D gene is named only where the DNA matches it firmly.

j_call d_call v_call cdr3_aa
TRBJ1-2 . TRBV27 ASSLGQSYGYT
TRBJ1-6 . TRBV6-5 ASGLGATSPLH
TRBJ2-3 . TRBV9 ASSAQVTSTDTQY
TRBJ2-2 TRBD1 TRBV5-1 ASSAGQGATGELF
TRBJ2-1 TRBD2 TRBV5-1 ASSLTSGTYNEQF
TRBJ2-7 TRBD1 TRBV7-9 ASSSTGPEIYEQY
TRBJ1-2 . TRBV27 ASRLQGDWGYT
TRBJ1-6 TRBD1 TRBV10-3 AIGTAYNSPLH
TRBJ1-4 . TRBV11-2 ASSPRRGTVNEKLF
TRBJ1-2 . TRBV27 ASSPRGGYGYT
TRBJ2-1 TRBD1 TRBV5-6 ASSRSGQGPTYNEQF
TRBJ2-6 TRBD1 TRBV30 AWGQGGANVLT
TRBJ1-3 . TRBV4-3 ASSPRKEVKAGNTIY
TRBJ2-3 TRBD2 TRBV7-2 ASSPLGGVSTDTQY
TRBJ1-1 . TRBV5-1 ASSLGVGGNTEAF
TRBJ2-3 . TRBV11-1 ASLPSVGDTQY
TRBJ1-3 TRBD1 TRBV7-9 ASSLQQGANTIY
TRBJ2-3 TRBD2 TRBV5-1 ASSLGAGRRSSTDTQY
TRBJ2-6 . TRBV6-5 ASSRGGSGANVLT
TRBJ2-2 . TRBV19 ASSIISGAGELF
TRBJ1-1 . TRBV5-5 ASSLDSEAF
TRBJ2-2 . TRBV28 ASRRGAGNTGELF
TRBJ1-3 . TRBV18 ASSPGQTGNTIY
TRBJ2-7 . TRBV28 ASSLYPSGGSYEQY
TRBJ2-7 . TRBV13 ASSYHQGRAYEQY
TRBJ2-1 TRBD1 TRBV6-1 ASGQGHNEQF
TRBJ1-6 TRBD1 TRBV5-1 ASSSTGMGNSPLH
TRBJ2-2 TRBD2 TRBV13 ASSPRLAGTGELF
TRBJ1-2 TRBD1 TRBV11-2 ASSLDTRGPGYT
TRBJ2-2 . TRBV19 ASSGLSITGELF
TRBJ1-1 . TRBV5-5 ASSSRGMNTEAF
TRBJ2-1 . TRBV7-6 ASSLTLGLSYNEQF
TRBJ1-6 . TRBV6-5 ASSLGGWAFNSPLH
TRBJ1-5 . TRBV5-1 ASSSGDYNQPQH
TRBJ1-5 . TRBV4-2 ASSQGLLASNQPQH
TRBJ1-2 TRBD1 TRBV15 ATSSLQGAFAGYT
TRBJ2-1 TRBD2 TRBV4-1 ASSQTEAGLTDNEQF
TRBJ1-2 . TRBV4-3 ASSQDRENYGYT
TRBJ1-3 . TRBV30 AWKFAAGNTIY
TRBJ1-5 TRBD1 TRBV5-5 ASSLALTGTGQPQH
TRBJ2-5 . TRBV2 ASSEELRETQY
TRBJ2-2 . TRBV30 AWTTRVSNTGELF
TRBJ2-3 TRBD2 TRBV9 ASSVGRSGAIDTQY
TRBJ2-7 . TRBV7-2 ASSPGRLGEQY
TRBJ1-6 TRBD1 TRBV7-9 ASSLGGGTGFSPLH
TRBJ1-2 . TRBV19 ASTRTQTAPYGYT
TRBJ1-3 . TRBV28 ASSNFLPQTRSGNTIY
TRBJ1-1 . TRBV7-2 ASSLVRVLNTEAF
TRBJ1-5 TRBD1 TRBV28 ASSDLDRQPQH
TRBJ2-7 . TRBV5-1 ASSLAKGRDEQY
TRBJ1-6 . TRBV7-8 ASSQGGDSPLH